This TCR beta chain was sequenced during a study of control samples from healthy donors and cancer patients. This clone was found a few times. Libraries were prepared by immunoSEQ multiplex PCR; TCRdb keeps only in-frame clonotypes and omits some of them. The data hold 75,000 to 90,000 clones, with approximately 89% observed a single time. Sequencing was done on a sample of blood. The receptor's source is a man in his forties or fifties in good health.

The CDR3 DNA is TGTGCCAGCAGTCGTCCGTGGGGCGAGGACACTGAAGCTTTCTTT. It yields the protein CASSRPWGEDTEAFF. The chain recombines TRBV11-2 with TRBJ1-1, with D perhaps matching TRBD1 (5 bases). Deletions cut 6 bases from V and 3 bases from J, with 17 bases between. From germline, CDR1 is SGHAT and CDR2 FQNNGV. This CDR3 is built from 15 residues.